This TCR beta chain was profiled in a study of cytomegalovirus exposure and HLA in healthy donors. The overall study: A subsequent analysis reported that the roughly 120 validation repertoires were produced on the same platform that had also been used for the roughly 670 first-cohort repertoires.

Of note for this clone: Its antigen is unknown.

The donors were part of the validation cohort, which consisted of under 150 subjects and was separate from the first cohort of about 670 subjects. Study-level points and caveats: In vitro, a few CMV-associated chains proved specific for CMV antigens. Listed as cytomegalovirus-associated were 170 or so TCR beta chains.

The length of the CDR3 is 15 residues. V lost 2 bases to trimming and J lost 0 bases, with 8 bases between them. Germline CDR1 SGHVS, CDR2 FNYEAQ. Sequencing used immunoSEQ multiplex PCR; TCRdb keeps in-frame clones, though not all of them. Among roughly 49,000 clones listed, roughly 94% were seen once. The receptor's source is a woman between 18 and 29 years old in good health and CMV-seropositive. The V call is TRBV7-6, the J call TRBJ2-1; D is unclear. The sequenced sample was PBMCs. The CDR3 protein is CASSLRRSSYNEQFF. In DNA, the CDR3 is TGTGCCAGCAGCTTAAGGCGGAGCTCCTACAATGAGCAGTTCTTC.